A selection of T cell receptor beta chains follows, all from one sample in a study of blood T cell repertoires in COVID-19. Clones were sequenced by immunoSEQ multiplex PCR, and TCRdb holds only the in-frame ones, with some missing. The sample holds nearly 110,000 clones; 80% are singletons and the top ten take over 4%. The sample comprised peripheral blood. The receptors derive from a man between 65 and 80 years old with acute or convalescent COVID-19. The CDR3 runs from the conserved cysteine through the conserved F or W. Fields, in order: clone size, J gene, D gene, V gene, CDR3 protein, CDR3 DNA. A D gene is named only where the DNA matches it firmly. Only some rows state a clone size, as once, few, many or a class for expanded clones.

>-|TRBJ2-7|-|TRBV7-7
CASSLGGGRGPAEQYF
TGTGCTAGCAGCTTAGGCGGGGGCAGGGGGCCGGCCGAGCAGTACTTC
>-|TRBJ1-1|-|TRBV7-8
CASSSRGDHTEAFF
TGTGCCAGCAGCTCTCGGGGGGACCACACTGAAGCTTTCTTT
>-|TRBJ2-7|-|TRBV4-3
CASSQELGPYEQYF
TGCGCCAGCAGCCAAGAGCTGGGCCCCTACGAGCAGTACTTC
>few|TRBJ2-3|-|TRBV6-5
CASRLTTDTQYF
TGTGCCAGCAGGCTAACCACAGATACGCAGTATTTT
>-|TRBJ1-1|TRBD1|TRBV5-1
CASSKGQGFEDTEAFF
TGCGCCAGCAGCAAGGGACAGGGCTTTGAGGACACTGAAGCTTTCTTT
>-|TRBJ2-5|-|TRBV3-1/TRBV3-2
CASSQRRGDQETQYF
TGTGCCAGCAGCCAACGGCGGGGAGACCAAGAGACCCAGTACTTC
>-|TRBJ2-5|TRBD2|TRBV9
CASSVQRGGSETQYF
TGTGCCAGCAGCGTACAGCGGGGGGGCTCGGAGACCCAGTACTTC
>-|TRBJ1-3|-|TRBV4-3
CASSQDRGSGNTIYF
TGCGCCAGCAGCCAAGACAGGGGCTCTGGAAACACCATATATTTT
>once|TRBJ1-5|TRBD1|TRBV12-3/TRBV12-4
CASSRDRTLQHF
TGTGCCAGCAGTCGGGACAGGACCCTCCAGCATTTT
>once|TRBJ2-1|TRBD1|TRBV2
CASRTTGDYNEQFF
TGTGCCAGCAGGACAACAGGGGACTACAATGAGCAGTTCTTC
>once|TRBJ1-5|-|TRBV3-1/TRBV3-2
CASSQGANQPQHF
TGTGCCAGCAGCCAAGGGGCCAATCAGCCCCAGCATTTT
>few|TRBJ1-4|TRBD1|TRBV6-6
CASQGQGATNEKLFF
TGTGCCAGCCAAGGACAGGGAGCAACTAATGAAAAACTGTTTTTT
>once|TRBJ2-7|-|TRBV1
CTSSQLGRGTSGGGNEQYF
TGCACCAGCAGCCAACTAGGACGAGGGACTAGCGGGGGGGGCAACGAGCAGTACTTC
>few|TRBJ2-2|TRBD1|TRBV19
CASSMDRGPGELFF
TGTGCCAGTAGTATGGACAGGGGCCCCGGGGAGCTGTTTTTT
>-|TRBJ2-7|TRBD1|TRBV29-1
CSVTTGTGARSYEQYF
TGCAGCGTGACAACCGGGACAGGGGCTCGGTCCTACGAGCAGTACTTC
>-|TRBJ2-2|TRBD2|TRBV10-3
CAISTSGNANTGELFF
TGTGCCATCAGCACTAGCGGAAACGCGAACACCGGGGAGCTGTTTTTT
>once|TRBJ2-2|-|TRBV5-5
CASSLAGNTGELFF
TGTGCCAGCAGCTTGGCGGGGAACACCGGGGAGCTGTTTTTT
>-|TRBJ1-5|-|TRBV6-5
CASNLQGFDQPQHF
TGTGCCAGCAACCTCCAGGGGTTCGATCAGCCCCAGCATTTT
>-|TRBJ1-6|-|TRBV6-1
CASSERGTTHSPLHF
TGTGCCAGCAGTGAAAGGGGGACAACCCATTCACCCCTCCACTTT
>-|TRBJ2-7|-|TRBV21-1
CASSKGVPDRGRNEQYF
TGTGCCAGCAGCAAAGGTGTTCCTGACAGGGGACGAAACGAGCAGTACTTC
>-|TRBJ2-7|-|TRBV5-5
CASSLIGVGGYEQYF
TGTGCCAGCAGCTTGATCGGGGTAGGAGGCTACGAGCAGTACTTC
>-|TRBJ2-7|-|TRBV19
CAASPGGTYEQYF
TGTGCCGCCAGCCCGGGGGGCACCTACGAGCAGTACTTC
>-|TRBJ1-1|TRBD1|TRBV10-2
CASRDRGTEAFF
TGCGCCAGCAGGGACAGGGGCACTGAAGCTTTCTTT
>-|TRBJ2-2|-|TRBV2
CASSPLTSSNTGELFF
TGTGCCAGCAGTCCCCTTACTAGTTCGAACACCGGGGAGCTGTTTTTT
>-|TRBJ2-3|-|TRBV18
CASFSTSTSTDTQYF
TGTGCCAGCTTCTCGACTAGTACTAGCACAGATACGCAGTATTTT
>-|TRBJ2-5|TRBD2|TRBV13
CASSLRLAETQYF
TGTGCCAGCAGCTTGCGACTAGCTGAGACCCAGTACTTC
>-|TRBJ1-1|-|TRBV6-5
CASSYRRSVNTEAFF
TGTGCCAGCAGTTACAGGAGGTCCGTGAACACTGAAGCTTTCTTT
>-|TRBJ2-1|-|TRBV5-5
CASSLGASDNEQFF
TGTGCCAGCAGCTTGGGGGCTTCTGACAATGAGCAGTTCTTC
>-|TRBJ1-2|-|TRBV6-5
CASTRVGGGTNGYTF
TGTGCCAGCACCCGTGTTGGGGGAGGCACGAATGGCTACACCTTC
>-|TRBJ2-2|-|TRBV12-5
CASGWRGNTGELFF
TGTGCTAGTGGTTGGAGGGGGAACACCGGGGAGCTGTTTTTT
>-|TRBJ1-5|-|TRBV15
CATSRDRGNQPQHF
TGTGCCACCAGCAGAGATAGGGGTAATCAGCCCCAGCATTTT
>-|TRBJ1-3|-|TRBV19
CASREGGGGNTIYF
TGTGCCAGTCGAGAGGGCGGGGGAGGAAACACCATATATTTT
>once|TRBJ2-1|-|TRBV2
CASSEGGGEQFF
TGTGCCAGCAGTGAAGGGGGAGGTGAGCAGTTCTTC
>-|TRBJ1-2|-|TRBV5-6
CASSLPLGEGNYGYTF
TGTGCCAGCAGCTTGCCGCTTGGGGAGGGAAACTATGGCTACACCTTC
>-|TRBJ1-1|-|TRBV29-1
CSVVGGDTEAFF
TGCAGCGTTGTAGGGGGGGACACTGAAGCTTTCTTT
>-|TRBJ1-3|-|TRBV5-1
CASSQDSLSGNTIYF
TGCGCCAGCAGCCAGGACAGCCTCTCTGGAAACACCATATATTTT
>-|TRBJ2-7|-|TRBV11-2
CASSLYQVPYEQYF
TGTGCCAGCAGCTTATACCAGGTTCCCTACGAGCAGTACTTC
>-|TRBJ1-3|TRBD1|TRBV6-5
CASSPQDRAGNTIYF
TGTGCCAGCAGTCCCCAGGACAGGGCTGGAAACACCATATATTTT
>-|TRBJ1-2|-|TRBV7-8
CASSLAEGSYGYTF
TGTGCCAGCAGCTTAGCGGAGGGGTCCTATGGCTACACCTTC
>few|TRBJ2-7|TRBD2|TRBV12-5
CASGLVRRGAYEQYF
TGTGCTAGTGGTTTGGTTCGGCGGGGGGCCTACGAGCAGTACTTC
>few|TRBJ1-5|-|TRBV19
CASKIDNSNQPQHF
TGTGCCAGTAAGATCGACAATAGCAATCAGCCCCAGCATTTT
>-|TRBJ2-5|TRBD2|TRBV3-1/TRBV3-2
CASSLGLVGETQYF
TGTGCCAGCAGCCTTGGACTAGTAGGCGAGACCCAGTACTTC
>-|TRBJ1-1|TRBD1|TRBV18
CASSPGTGDMNTEAFF
TGTGCCAGCTCCCCCGGGACAGGGGATATGAACACTGAAGCTTTCTTT
>-|TRBJ2-7|TRBD2|TRBV11-1
CASSFQGRGGSYEQYF
TGTGCCAGCAGCTTCCAGGGACGCGGGGGCTCCTACGAGCAGTACTTC
>-|TRBJ1-1|TRBD1|TRBV27
CASRQAGGPNTEAFF
TGTGCCAGCAGACAGGCAGGGGGACCCAACACTGAAGCTTTCTTT
>-|TRBJ2-3|TRBD2|TRBV9
CASSAGGGPDTQYF
TGTGCCAGCAGCGCGGGGGGAGGACCGGATACGCAGTATTTT
>-|TRBJ2-5|TRBD1|TRBV7-2
CASSRAPGTGSQETQYF
TGTGCCAGCAGCCGCGCCCCCGGGACAGGGTCCCAAGAGACCCAGTACTTC
>-|TRBJ2-7|TRBD1|TRBV2
CASNGQGNYEQYF
TGTGCCAGCAATGGACAGGGAAACTACGAGCAGTACTTC
>-|TRBJ2-5|-|TRBV9
CASSVGLGGTGLQETQYF
TGTGCCAGCAGCGTAGGATTGGGGGGGACAGGCCTGCAAGAGACCCAGTACTTC